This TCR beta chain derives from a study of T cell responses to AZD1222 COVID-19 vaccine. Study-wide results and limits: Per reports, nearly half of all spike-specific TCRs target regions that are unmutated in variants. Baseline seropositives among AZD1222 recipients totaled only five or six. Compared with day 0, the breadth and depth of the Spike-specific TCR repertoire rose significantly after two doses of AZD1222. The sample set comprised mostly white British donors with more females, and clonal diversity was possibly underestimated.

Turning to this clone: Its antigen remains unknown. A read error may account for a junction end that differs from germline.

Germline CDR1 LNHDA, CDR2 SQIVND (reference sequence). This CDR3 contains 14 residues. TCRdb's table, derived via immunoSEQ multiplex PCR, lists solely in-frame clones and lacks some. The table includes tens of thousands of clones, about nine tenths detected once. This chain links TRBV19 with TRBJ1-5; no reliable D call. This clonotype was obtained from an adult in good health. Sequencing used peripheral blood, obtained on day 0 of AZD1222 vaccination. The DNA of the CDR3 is TGTGCCAGTAGTGTAGGGAGGACCAATCAGCCCCGGCATTTT. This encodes CASSVGRTNQPRHF.